One and the same sample provided the 8 T cell receptor beta chains below, sequenced in a study of CD8 T cells in ankylosing spondylitis. TCRdb used MiXCR to reprocess the 5' RACE reads, holding one entry per CDR3 protein. The sample includes 45,000 to 65,000 distinct CDR3 sequences, about 7.8% of them seen just once. Sequenced material: blood, either unsorted or a sorted T cell fraction (not recorded which). Receptors were obtained from a female donor with ankylosing spondylitis or in good health (not recorded which).

This clonotype was detected ten times or more. The rearrangement uses TRBV5-5 and TRBJ2-7; D unresolved. Germline values: CDR1 SGHKS, CDR2 YYEKEE (reference sequence). Trimming removed 2 bases from V and 0 bases from J, with 6 bases in between. This CDR3 spans 13 amino acids. The CDR3 DNA reads TGTGCCAGCAGCTTAAGTAGCTCCTACGAGCAGTACGTC. Its protein product is CASSLSSSYEQYV.

There are many counts of this clonotype. The chain couples TRBV7-9 to TRBJ1-6; a possible D gene is TRBD1 (5 bases). Per the germline V gene, CDR1 is SEHNR and CDR2 is FQNEAQ (reference sequence). The CDR3 spans 15 residues. With 5 bases removed from V and 10 bases from J, the gap between germline ends came to 18 bases. The CDR3 protein is CASSPGDPKGSPLHF. In DNA, the CDR3 is TGTGCCAGCAGCCCCGGGGACCCCAAAGGCTCACCCCTCCACTTT.

The sample holds a few counts of this clonotype. The chain is built from TRBV5-1 and TRBJ2-1, with 11 bases that match TRBD2. From germline, CDR1 is SGHRS and CDR2 YFSETQ. The CDR3 is made up of 16 amino acids. The junction had 11 bases not matched to a gene; V was cut back by 2 bases and J by 10 bases. This chain's CDR3 is CASSFSLRASGGEQFF. CDR3 bases: TGCGCCAGCAGCTTTTCACTACGGGCTAGCGGGGGGGAGCAGTTCTTC.

This chain connects TRBV12-3 or TRBV12-4 to TRBJ2-1; 16 bases agree with TRBD2. V lost 5 bases and J lost 5; bases outside the gene matches: 6. CDR3 length: 17 residues. In DNA, the CDR3 is TGTGCCAGCAGTACCGGGACTAGCGGGGGGGAAAACAATGAGCAGTTCTTC. Its protein product is CASSTGTSGGENNEQFF.

There are many counts of this clonotype. The chain links TRBV20-1 to TRBJ1-5; D gene uncertain. The V end was cut by 3 bases, the J end by 4 bases, with 7 bases between. The CDR3 contains 12 residues. Germline CDR1 is DFQATT and CDR2 is SNEGSKA (reference sequence). In DNA, the CDR3 is TGCAGTGCTAGCAGCCCTAATCAGCCCCAGCATTTT. Encoded protein: CSASSPNQPQHF.

This clonotype was recorded at least ten times. V is TRBV5-1 and J is TRBJ1-5; D uncertain. Germline lookup yields CDR1 SGHRS and CDR2 YFSETQ. V gave up 5 bases and J gave up 6 bases, with 15 bases separating them. The CDR3 is 14 amino acids. In DNA, the CDR3 is TGCGCCAGCAGTTTAAGTGGGCTGGGTCAGCCCCAGCATTTT. Amino acid sequence: CASSLSGLGQPQHF.

This clonotype appeared many times. The chain joins TRBV6-2 or TRBV6-3 to TRBJ1-1; 7 bases are a match to TRBD1. CDR1 is MNHEY, CDR2 SVGEGT, per germline. Trimming removed 2 bases from V and 0 bases from J; junction bases left unmatched: 9. This CDR3 region has 17 residues. CDR3 nucleotide sequence: TGTGCCAGCAGTTACCCAATGGGACAGCCTATGAACACTGAAGCTTTCTTT. Translation: CASSYPMGQPMNTEAFF.

In its sample, this clonotype was seen many times. The chain combines TRBV20-1 with TRBJ2-7; D is unclear. V lost 2 bases to trimming and J lost 0 bases, with 8 bases between them. The CDR3 extends over 13 amino acids. Looked up from germline, CDR1 is DFQATT and CDR2 is SNEGSKA (reference sequence). CDR3 in amino acids: CSARLQSSYEQYF. The CDR3 DNA is TGCAGTGCTAGACTACAGAGCTCCTACGAGCAGTACTTC.